What follows are 10 T cell receptor beta chains derived from one specimen sequenced in a study of cytomegalovirus exposure and HLA in healthy donors. Vbeta (60) and Jbeta (13) primers were used in the PCR. Using immunoSEQ multiplex PCR, the repertoire was profiled, and TCRdb retains in-frame clones only, with some absent. The data hold 55,000 to 65,000 clones, with about 77% observed a single time. The sequencing sample was made of PBMCs. All receptors derive from a man between 25 and 39 years old in good health and CMV-seropositive.

The chain recombines TRBV6-5 with TRBJ2-1; TRBD2 might be the D (6 bases). The CDR3 is made up of 15 amino acids. The germline V and J ends were trimmed by 7 bases and 9 bases, with 22 bases remaining between them. Looked up from germline, CDR1 is MNHEY and CDR2 is SVGAGI. DNA for the CDR3: TGTGCCAGCACAAAAGGGGACTTCTCCTCGGGTGAGCAGTTCTTC. The encoded protein is CASTKGDFSSGEQFF.

The chain recombines TRBV9 with TRBJ2-7, with TRBD1 matching 7 bases. Trimming removed 0 bases from V and 3 bases from J; junction bases left unmatched: 6. The germline CDR1 and CDR2 sequences are SGDLS and YYNGEE. CDR3 length: 15 amino acids. CDR3 nucleotides: TGTGCCAGCAGCGTAGAAGGGACAGCGAGCTACGAGCAGTACTTC. Its protein product is CASSVEGTASYEQYF.

The V call is TRBV6-1, the J call TRBJ1-5; perhaps TRBD1 as D (5 bases). The CDR3 has 14 amino acids. Trimming shortened V by 5 bases and J by 7 bases, and 15 bases separated the two germline ends. The germline gives CDR1 MNHNS, CDR2 SASEGT. CDR3 sequence: CASSRDQGRQPQHF. The CDR3 nucleotides are TGTGCCAGCAGTAGGGACCAAGGGAGGCAGCCCCAGCATTTT.

The chain joins TRBV7-9 to TRBJ2-7; 7 bases match TRBD1. CDR3 size: 13 residues. J was trimmed by 7 bases and V by 5 bases; bases with no gene match: 8. Germline V gives CDR1 SEHNR, CDR2 FQNEAQ (reference sequence). The CDR3 protein is CASSLLDRAEQYF. In DNA, the CDR3 is TGTGCCAGCAGCCTTCTTGACAGGGCGGAGCAGTACTTC.

The J gene is TRBJ2-5, the V gene TRBV5-6, with TRBD1 identical over 9 bases. CDR3 length: 15 amino acids. Germline assignment: CDR1 SGHDT and CDR2 YYEEEE. Trimming took 4 bases from V and 4 from J; bases not matched to a gene: 8. CDR3 residues: CASSARLDRGETQYF. CDR3 DNA sequence: TGTGCCAGCAGCGCTCGACTGGACAGGGGAGAGACCCAGTACTTC.

The chain uses TRBV5-1 and TRBJ2-1; D uncertain. The CDR3 contains 15 residues. Trimming left V 2 bases short and J 0 bases short, with 9 bases between. Looked up from germline, CDR1 is SGHRS and CDR2 is YFSETQ. The CDR3 region has the DNA TGCGCCAGCAGCTTACAGACAACCTCCTACAATGAGCAGTTCTTC. It translates to CASSLQTTSYNEQFF.

The V and J genes are TRBV11-2 and TRBJ2-7; TRBD2 matches 14 bases. The CDR3 contains 16 residues. Germline V gene lookup returns CDR1 SGHAT and CDR2 FQNNGV. V lost 5 bases, J lost 4 bases, and 7 bases stayed unmatched. The CDR3 here is CASSRLAGGRKYEQYF. CDR3 DNA sequence: TGTGCCAGCAGCCGACTAGCGGGGGGGCGGAAGTACGAGCAGTACTTC.

J is TRBJ1-6 and V is TRBV27; 9 nucleotides align to TRBD1. The J segment lost 7 bases and the V segment lost 5 bases, leaving 9 bases of the junction unmatched. The CDR3 is 16 residues long. CDR1 is MNHEY and CDR2 is SMNVEV in the germline V gene (reference sequence). This chain's CDR3 is CASSTTRQGGNSPLHF. The CDR3 DNA sequence: TGTGCCAGCAGTACCACCCGACAGGGGGGCAATTCACCCCTCCACTTT.

The genes are TRBV7-3 and TRBJ2-7, with D maybe TRBD2 (5 bases). The V gene's germline CDR1 is SGHTA and CDR2 FQGTGA. V lost 1 base and J lost 0, with 7 bases in between. The CDR3 is 14 amino acids. Written as DNA, the CDR3 is TGTGCCAGCAGCTTAAGCGGGTACTCCTACGAGCAGTACTTC. Residues: CASSLSGYSYEQYF. The complete variable domain, with remaining parts taken from reference TRBV7-3 and TRBJ2-7, reads GAGVSQTPSNKVTEKGKYVELRCDPISGHTALYWYRQSLGQGPEFLIYFQGTGAADDSGLPNDRFFAVRPEGSVSTLKIQRTERGDSAVYLCASSLSGYSYEQYFGPGTRLTVT.

This sequence joins TRBV11-1 and TRBJ2-7; the D gene is possibly TRBD2 (6 bases). The germline V and J ends were trimmed by 5 bases and 4 bases, with 9 bases remaining between them. CDR3 length: 12 residues. Germline CDR1 and CDR2: SGHAT and FQDESV (reference sequence). CDR3 sequence (DNA): TGTGCCAGCAGCGTTGGGAGGTACGAGCAGTACTTC. Translated, it gives CASSVGRYEQYF.